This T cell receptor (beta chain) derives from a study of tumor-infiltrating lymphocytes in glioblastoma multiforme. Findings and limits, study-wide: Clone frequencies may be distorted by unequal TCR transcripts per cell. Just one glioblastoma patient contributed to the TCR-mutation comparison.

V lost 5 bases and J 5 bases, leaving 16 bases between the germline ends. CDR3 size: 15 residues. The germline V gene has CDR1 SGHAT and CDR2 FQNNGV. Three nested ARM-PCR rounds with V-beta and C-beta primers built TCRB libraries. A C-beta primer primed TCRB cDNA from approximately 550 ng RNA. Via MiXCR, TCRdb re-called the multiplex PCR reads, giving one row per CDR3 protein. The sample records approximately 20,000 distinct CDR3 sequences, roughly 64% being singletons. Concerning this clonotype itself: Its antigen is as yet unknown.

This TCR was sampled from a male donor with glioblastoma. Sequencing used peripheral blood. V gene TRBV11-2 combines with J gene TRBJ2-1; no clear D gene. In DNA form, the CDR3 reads TGTGCCAGCAGCCCCTTTTCGGTAATTCACAATGAGCAGTTCTTC. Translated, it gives CASSPFSVIHNEQFF.